Below are 14 T cell receptor beta chains sequenced from a single sample in a study of regulatory T cells in long-lasting Graves disease. Combining iRepertoire HTBI primers with Arm-PCR of CDR3 regions, the authors built TCR beta libraries. MiXCR, applied by TCRdb to the multiplex PCR reads, yields one record per CDR3 protein. The sample carries about 620,000 distinct CDR3 sequences, around 17% recorded once. Time point noted: newly diagnosed GD, antithyroid drugs for less than 3 months. Extracted RNA from PBMCs served as the source of the TCR library. This sample was also put to use in a study of T cells in Graves' hyperthyroidism and ophthalmopathy.

The sample was peripheral blood mononuclear cells (PBMCs), taken at new diagnosis, from a patient treated with antithyroid drugs. The receptors were sampled from a woman between 25 and 40 years old with Graves disease.

This clonotype has at least ten counts. The rearrangement links TRBV30 to TRBJ1-1; D unresolved. The ends were cut back, 0 bases at V and 11 bases at J, with 10 bases in the middle. Germline V gives CDR1 GTSNPN, CDR2 SVGIG (reference sequence). This CDR3 has 11 residues. CDR3 DNA: TGTGCCTGGAGTGTTCCCCCGAGGGCTTTCTTT. Its protein product is CAWSVPPRAFF.

The rearrangement links TRBV13 to TRBJ2-5; TRBD1 might be the D (6 bases). The germline CDR1 and CDR2 sequences are PRHDT and FYEKMQ (reference sequence). The CDR3 is made up of 13 amino acids. V was trimmed by 6 bases and J by 9 bases, leaving 17 bases between them. The CDR3 protein is CASSLTDSRSQYF. The CDR3 nucleotides are TGTGCCAGCAGTTTAACGGACAGCCGTTCCCAGTACTTC.

This clonotype was observed a handful of times. The rearrangement joins TRBV6-2 or TRBV6-3 to TRBJ2-7; no definite D call. Trimming removed 3 bases from V and 3 bases from J, with 9 bases in between. The germline V gene has CDR1 MNHEY and CDR2 SVGEGT. The CDR3 consists of 13 residues. The CDR3 spells CASSYLKGYEQYF. DNA for the CDR3: TGTGCCAGCAGTTATCTCAAGGGCTACGAGCAGTACTTC.

This clonotype was recorded a few times. V is TRBV18 and J is TRBJ1-3; D remains unclear. Trimming cost V 3 bases and J 0 bases, with 9 bases left between them. Germline loops: CDR1 KGHSH, CDR2 LQKENI. The CDR3 is 15 amino acids. The CDR3, as DNA: TGTGCCAGCTCACCCTCCTCCGGCTCTGGAAACACCATATATTTT. Translated, it gives CASSPSSGSGNTIYF.

V gene TRBV19 combines with J gene TRBJ1-2, with D hard to call. V lost 7 bases and J 7 bases, leaving 13 bases between the germline ends. This CDR3 contains 12 residues. Germline CDR1 is LNHDA and CDR2 is SQIVND (reference sequence). The chain's CDR3 is CASTGTRGGYTF. The CDR3 DNA is TGTGCCAGTACCGGAACGCGGGGTGGCTACACCTTC. The variable domain in full, with the rest retrieved from reference TRBV19 and TRBJ1-2, is DGGITQSPKYLFRKEGQNVTLSCEQNLNHDAMYWYRQDPGQGLRLIYYSQIVNDFQKGDIAEGYSVSREKKESFPLTVTSAQKNPTAFYLCASTGTRGGYTFGSGTRLTVV.

At least ten counts were recorded for this clonotype. The V call is TRBV7-9, the J call TRBJ1-1; D unresolved. The germline V and J ends were trimmed by 11 bases and 0 bases, with 1 base remaining between them. Per the germline V gene, CDR1 is SEHNR and CDR2 is FQNEAQ (reference sequence). This CDR3 comprises 9 residues. Written as DNA, the CDR3 is TGTGCCTTGAACACTGAAGCTTTCTTT. Amino acid sequence: CALNTEAFF. Full variable domain (rest looked up from reference TRBV7-9 and TRBJ1-1): DTGVSQNPRHKITKRGQNVTFRCDPISEHNRLYWYRQTLGQGPEFLTYFQNEAQLEKSRLLSDRFSAERPKGSFSTLEIQRTEQGDSAMYLCALNTEAFFGQGTRLTVV.

This clonotype was detected only a few times. The genes are TRBV3-1 and TRBJ2-3; the D gene is possibly TRBD2 (5 bases). The germline V and J ends were trimmed by 0 bases and 6 bases, with 13 bases remaining between them. There are 15 residues in the CDR3. Looked up from germline, CDR1 is LGHDT and CDR2 is YNNKEL (reference sequence). The CDR3 sequence: CASSQEPSQADTQYF. CDR3 DNA sequence: TGTGCCAGCAGCCAAGAGCCTAGCCAAGCCGATACGCAGTATTTT.

In this sample, this clonotype turned up many times. This chain uses TRBV2 with TRBJ2-2, with no clear D. The germline V and J ends were trimmed by 8 bases and 2 bases, with 9 bases remaining between them. CDR1 SNHLY and CDR2 FYNNEI come from the germline V gene. This CDR3 region has 13 residues. CDR3 sequence: CASSGVNTGELFF. The DNA of the CDR3 is TGTGCCAGCTCAGGTGTCAACACCGGGGAGCTGTTTTTT. Full variable domain (missing parts from reference TRBV2 and TRBJ2-2): EPEVTQTPSHQVTQMGQEVILRCVPISNHLYFYWYRQILGQKVEFLVSFYNNEISEKSEIFDDQFSVERPDGSNFTLKIRSTKLEDSAMYFCASSGVNTGELFFGEGSRLTVL.

This rearrangement joins TRBV10-3 to TRBJ1-1; 8 nucleotides match TRBD1. Germline V gene lookup returns CDR1 ENHRY and CDR2 SYGVKD. CDR3 size: 12 residues. Germline trimming cut 4 bases from V and 8 bases from J; bases unmatched to any gene: 3. The CDR3 nucleotides read TGTGCCATCAGTGGAGGGGACAGGGAAGCTTTCTTT. It codes for CAISGGDREAFF.

This clonotype was observed a handful of times. CDR3 sequence (DNA): TGCAGTGCTACGCGGGACTCCGGGGAGCTGTTTTTT. This sequence encodes CSATRDSGELFF. The chain employs TRBV20-1 and TRBJ2-2, with a weak D call TRBD2 (6 bases). V lost 4 bases and J 6 bases, leaving 9 bases between the germline ends. The CDR3 consists of 12 residues. Per the germline V gene, CDR1 is DFQATT and CDR2 is SNEGSKA (reference sequence).

The rearrangement joins TRBV30 to TRBJ2-7; D gene ambiguous. V shed 3 bases and J shed 2 bases, with 11 bases lying between them. The CDR3 has 13 amino acids. Germline-derived CDR1 and CDR2 are GTSNPN and SVGIG (reference sequence). CDR3 sequence reads: CAWSRQNPYEQYF. The DNA for the CDR3 is TGTGCCTGGAGCCGGCAGAACCCCTACGAGCAGTACTTC. Variable domain in full (rest from reference TRBV30 and TRBJ2-7): SQTIHQWPATLVQPVGSPLSLECTVEGTSNPNLYWYRQAAGRGLQLLFYSVGIGQISSEVPQNLSASRPQDRQFILSSKKLLLSDSGFYLCAWSRQNPYEQYFGPGTRLTVT.

In its sample, this clonotype was seen many times. This chain connects TRBV30 to TRBJ2-7, with 9 nucleotides matching TRBD1. There are 12 residues in the CDR3. V trimming: 3 bases; J trimming: 10 bases; junction bases outside the gene matches: 7. The germline V gene encodes CDR1 GTSNPN and CDR2 SVGIG (reference sequence). As DNA, the CDR3 is TGTGCCTGGAGGAGAGGCACAGGGGGCCAGTACTTC. It is translated as CAWRRGTGGQYF.

This clonotype showed up many times. This chain joins TRBV27 and TRBJ2-2; TRBD2 aligns across 9 bases. The germline V gene has CDR1 MNHEY and CDR2 SMNVEV (reference sequence). CDR3 length equals 15 residues. V lost 10 bases, J lost 2 bases, and 8 bases stayed unmatched. The CDR3 coding sequence is TGTGCCACCTCCTCGCGGGGGGGTAACACCGGGGAGCTGTTTTTT. As protein: CATSSRGGNTGELFF.

This clonotype has at least ten counts. The CDR3 loop is CASSPKSAELAGGPDIQYF. CDR3 nucleotides: TGTGCCAGCAGTCCGAAGAGTGCCGAACTAGCGGGAGGGCCCGACATTCAGTACTTC. J is TRBJ2-4 and V is TRBV27, with 13 positions matching TRBD2. This CDR3 contains 19 residues. The V and J ends lost 5 bases and 8 bases, in that order; junction bases with no gene match: 18. Per the germline V gene, CDR1 is MNHEY and CDR2 is SMNVEV (reference sequence).